The following is a T cell receptor (beta chain) sequence with its context. Its antigen remains unidentified. No base-level quality is on record; no much larger clone is a single base apart. This record belongs to a study of patients and donors after allogeneic stem cell transplantation (dated by TCRdb to about 2020). Receptors were amplified or captured by RT-PCR. This sample was sequenced with a NextSeq 550. TCRdb handled the public reads itself, with Q25 trimming in fastp and clone calling in MiXCR, and kept productive beta chains. Every distinct CDR3 protein forms one entry, paired with its most common genes and DNA. The sample data list 190,000 or so distinct CDR3 sequences, and less than 45% of these were observed just once. About 30% of the sample lies in the top ten. Measured from the cysteine to the phenylalanine, the CDR3 is 15 residues long. The retained sequence is limited to the CDR3, 45 bases, with the frame set at the first base. Unmatched junction bases come to 8, with V trimmed by 6 bases and J by 6 bases.

Source material: blood, either unsorted or a sorted T cell fraction (not recorded which). This receptor was taken from a human donor who was either an allogeneic HSCT recipient or a stem cell or donor lymphocyte infusion donor (not recorded which). It is not recorded whose cells these are; they may come from a transplant donor. The rearranged chain carries TRBV12-3 or TRBV12-4 and TRBJ2-3, with 11 bases aligning to TRBD1. CDR3 reads: CASSRGDRGSDTQYF. The DNA sequence is as follows: TGTGCCAGCAGCCGAGGGGACAGGGGGTCCGATACGCAGTATTTT.